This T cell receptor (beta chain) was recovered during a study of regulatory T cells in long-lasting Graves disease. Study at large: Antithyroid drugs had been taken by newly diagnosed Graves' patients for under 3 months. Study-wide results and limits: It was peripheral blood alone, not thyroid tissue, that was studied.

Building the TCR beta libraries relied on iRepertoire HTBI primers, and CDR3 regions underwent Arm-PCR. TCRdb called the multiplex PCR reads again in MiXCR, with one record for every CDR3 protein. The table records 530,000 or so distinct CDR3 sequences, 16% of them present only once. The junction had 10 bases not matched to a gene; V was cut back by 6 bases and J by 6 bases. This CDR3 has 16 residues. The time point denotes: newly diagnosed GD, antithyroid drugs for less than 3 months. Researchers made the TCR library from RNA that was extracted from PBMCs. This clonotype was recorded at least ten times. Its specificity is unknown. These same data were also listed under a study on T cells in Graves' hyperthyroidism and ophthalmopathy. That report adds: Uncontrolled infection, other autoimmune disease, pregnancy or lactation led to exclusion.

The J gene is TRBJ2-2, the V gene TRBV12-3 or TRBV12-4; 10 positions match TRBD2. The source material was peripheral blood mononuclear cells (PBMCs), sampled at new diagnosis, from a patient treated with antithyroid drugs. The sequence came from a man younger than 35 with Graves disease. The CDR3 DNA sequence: TGTGCCAGCAGCCGGTCGGGACTAGCGTTCCCCGGGGAGCTGTTTTTT. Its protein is CASSRSGLAFPGELFF.